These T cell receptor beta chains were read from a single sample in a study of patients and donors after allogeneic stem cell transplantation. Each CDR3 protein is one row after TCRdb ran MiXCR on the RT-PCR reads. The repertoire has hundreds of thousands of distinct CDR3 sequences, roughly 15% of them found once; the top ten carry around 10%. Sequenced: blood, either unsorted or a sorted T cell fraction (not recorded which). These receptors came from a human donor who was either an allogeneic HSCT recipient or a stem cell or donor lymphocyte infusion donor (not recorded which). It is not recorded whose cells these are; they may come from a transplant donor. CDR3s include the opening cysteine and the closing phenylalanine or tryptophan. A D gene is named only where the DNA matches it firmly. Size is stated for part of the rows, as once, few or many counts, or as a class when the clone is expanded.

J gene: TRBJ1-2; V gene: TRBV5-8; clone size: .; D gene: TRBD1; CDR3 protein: CASSRTGPYGYTF; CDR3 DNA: TGTGCCAGCAGCCGGACAGGGCCCTATGGCTACACCTTC
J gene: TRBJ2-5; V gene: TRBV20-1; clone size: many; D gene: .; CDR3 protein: CSALNPETQYF; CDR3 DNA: TGCAGTGCCCTAAACCCGGAGACCCAGTACTTC
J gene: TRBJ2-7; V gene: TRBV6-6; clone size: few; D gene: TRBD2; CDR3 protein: CASSSGTNVQYF; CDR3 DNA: TGTGCCAGCAGTTCCGGGACTAACGTGCAGTACTTC
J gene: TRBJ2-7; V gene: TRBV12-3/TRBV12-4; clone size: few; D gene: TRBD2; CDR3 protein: CASSDPASGRYEQYF; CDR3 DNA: TGTGCCAGCAGCGACCCGGCTAGCGGGAGGTACGAGCAGTACTTC
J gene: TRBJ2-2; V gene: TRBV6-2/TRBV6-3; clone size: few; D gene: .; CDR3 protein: CASSYEGRLNTGELFF; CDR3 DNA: TGTGCCAGCAGTTACGAGGGCCGATTGAACACCGGGGAGCTGTTTTTT
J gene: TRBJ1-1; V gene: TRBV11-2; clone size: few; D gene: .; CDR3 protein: CASSLNKNTEAFF; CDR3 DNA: TGTGCCAGCAGCTTGAACAAGAACACTGAAGCTTTCTTT
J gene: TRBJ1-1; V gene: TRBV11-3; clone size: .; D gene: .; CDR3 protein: CASSRMDIMNTEAFF; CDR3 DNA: TGTGCCAGCAGCCGAATGGACATCATGAACACTGAAGCTTTCTTT
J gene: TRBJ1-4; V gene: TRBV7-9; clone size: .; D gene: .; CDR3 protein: CASSPLLLGEKLFF; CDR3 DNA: TGTGCCAGCAGCCCCCTCTTGCTCGGTGAAAAACTGTTTTTT
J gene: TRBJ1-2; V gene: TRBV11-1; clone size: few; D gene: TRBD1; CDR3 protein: CASSLSFTGVGYTF; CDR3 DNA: TGTGCCAGCAGCTTGTCCTTCACAGGGGTTGGCTACACCTTC
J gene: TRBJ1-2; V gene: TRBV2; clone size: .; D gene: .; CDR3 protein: CARSPGGGFYGYTF; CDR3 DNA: TGTGCCAGAAGTCCCGGCGGGGGGTTCTATGGCTACACCTTC
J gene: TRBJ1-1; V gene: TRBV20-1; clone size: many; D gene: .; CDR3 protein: CRTRGQGTEAFF; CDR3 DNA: TGCAGGACCCGGGGGCAGGGAACTGAAGCTTTCTTT
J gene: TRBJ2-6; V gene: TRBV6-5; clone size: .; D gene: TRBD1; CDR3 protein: CASSSGTGSSGANVLTF; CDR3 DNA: TGTGCCAGCAGTTCCGGGACAGGGTCCTCTGGGGCCAACGTCCTGACTTTC
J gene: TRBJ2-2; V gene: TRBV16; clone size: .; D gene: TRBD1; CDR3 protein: CASSQSRDRGRTGELFF; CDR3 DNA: TGTGCCAGCAGCCAATCGCGGGACAGGGGGCGCACCGGGGAGCTGTTTTTT
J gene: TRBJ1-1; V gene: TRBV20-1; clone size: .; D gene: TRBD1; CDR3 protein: CSAGTGVFLENTEAFF; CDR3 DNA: TGCAGTGCGGGGACAGGGGTTTTTTTAGAGAACACTGAAGCTTTCTTT
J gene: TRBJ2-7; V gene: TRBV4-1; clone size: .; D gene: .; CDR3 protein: CASSQEDRTNSYEQYF; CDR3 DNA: TGCGCCAGCAGCCAAGAAGACCGAACTAACTCCTACGAGCAGTACTTC
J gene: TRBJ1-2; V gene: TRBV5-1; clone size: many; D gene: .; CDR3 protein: CASSTRDGDYGYTF; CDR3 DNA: TGCGCCAGCAGCACCCGGGACGGGGACTATGGCTACACCTTC
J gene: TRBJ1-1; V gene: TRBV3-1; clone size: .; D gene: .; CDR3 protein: CASSHSGPNTEAFF; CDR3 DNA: TGTGCCAGCAGCCACTCGGGGCCGAACACTGAAGCTTTCTTT
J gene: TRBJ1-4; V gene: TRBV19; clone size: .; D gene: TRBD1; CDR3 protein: CASSMIRDREKEKLFF; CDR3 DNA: TGTGCCAGTAGTATGATACGAGACAGGGAAAAAGAAAAACTGTTTTTT
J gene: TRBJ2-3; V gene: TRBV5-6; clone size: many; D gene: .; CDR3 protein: CASSLGIWDSTDTQYF; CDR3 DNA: TGTGCCAGCAGTCTTGGTATTTGGGACAGCACAGATACGCAGTATTTT
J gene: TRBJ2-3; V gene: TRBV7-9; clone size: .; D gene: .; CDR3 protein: CASSLIRAKGDTQYF; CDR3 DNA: TGTGCCAGCAGCTTAATCCGGGCAAAGGGTGATACGCAGTATTTT
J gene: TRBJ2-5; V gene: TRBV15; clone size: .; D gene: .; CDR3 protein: CATSTHSSQETQYF; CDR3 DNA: TGTGCCACCAGCACCCACAGTAGCCAAGAGACCCAGTACTTC
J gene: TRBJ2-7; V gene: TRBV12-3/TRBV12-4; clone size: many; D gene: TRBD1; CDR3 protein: CASNPRDRAGEQYF; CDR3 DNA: TGTGCCAGCAACCCTAGGGACAGGGCGGGCGAGCAGTACTTC
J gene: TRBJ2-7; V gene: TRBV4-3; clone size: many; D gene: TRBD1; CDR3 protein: CASSQRTGGIYEQYF; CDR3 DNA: TGCGCCAGCAGCCAAAGGACAGGGGGAATCTACGAGCAGTACTTC
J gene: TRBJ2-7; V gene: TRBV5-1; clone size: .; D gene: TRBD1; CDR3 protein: CASRQQGHSYEQYF; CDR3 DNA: TGCGCCAGCAGACAACAGGGGCACTCCTACGAGCAGTACTTC
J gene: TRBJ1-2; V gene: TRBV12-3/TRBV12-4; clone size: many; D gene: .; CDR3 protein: CASSPGGGTLWGYTF; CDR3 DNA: TGTGCCAGCAGTCCAGGCGGGGGGACACTGTGGGGCTACACCTTC
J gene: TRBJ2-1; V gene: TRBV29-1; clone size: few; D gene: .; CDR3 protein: CSVDFQGGNEQFF; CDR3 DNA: TGCAGCGTTGACTTCCAAGGGGGGAATGAGCAGTTCTTC
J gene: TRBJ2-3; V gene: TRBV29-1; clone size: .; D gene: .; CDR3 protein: CSVESGVTDTQYF; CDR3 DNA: TGCAGCGTTGAGTCGGGGGTCACAGATACGCAGTATTTT
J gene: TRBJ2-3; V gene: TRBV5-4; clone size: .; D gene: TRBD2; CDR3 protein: CASSLLAGGPTDTQYF; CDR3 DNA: TGTGCCAGCAGCTTGCTAGCGGGAGGGCCCACAGATACGCAGTATTTT
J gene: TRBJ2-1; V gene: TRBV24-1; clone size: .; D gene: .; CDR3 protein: CATSRTSYNEQFF; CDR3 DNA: TGTGCCACCAGCCGGACGAGTTACAATGAGCAGTTCTTC
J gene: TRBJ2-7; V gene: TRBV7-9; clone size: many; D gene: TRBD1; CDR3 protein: CASSLKGQTYEQYF; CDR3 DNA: TGTGCCAGCAGCTTAAAGGGACAGACCTACGAGCAGTACTTC
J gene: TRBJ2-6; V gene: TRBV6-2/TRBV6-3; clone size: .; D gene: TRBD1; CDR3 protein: CASSGTGPGANVLTF; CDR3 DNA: TGTGCCAGCAGCGGGACAGGGCCTGGGGCCAACGTCCTGACTTTC
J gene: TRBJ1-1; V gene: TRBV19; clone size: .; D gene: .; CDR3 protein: CASSMATAGRFTEAFF; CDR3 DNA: TGTGCCAGTAGTATGGCCACGGCCGGGCGGTTTACTGAAGCTTTCTTT